The entry below describes one TCR beta chain. There are a few counts of this clonotype. This receptor's antigen is unknown. Base qualities were left out, and no much larger clone turns up one base away. CDR1 and CDR2 are drawn from the germline V gene: SGHAT, FQNNGV. The CDR3 goes from the cysteine to the phenylalanine over 16 residues. Only the CDR3 DNA is retained, 48 bases long and in frame from the first base. Compared with germline, V lacks 1 base and J lacks 8 bases; bases without a gene match: 6. The protocol used for the library was 5' RACE. Sequencing used an Illumina HiSeq 2500. The second PCR ran for roughly 7 to 12 cycles and used a J-beta primer mix along with a sample-barcoded 5' primer. A template-switch 5' adaptor carrying 12 random nucleotides introduced a unique molecular identifier onto each TCR beta cDNA molecule. Each sample yielded at least 2.5 million CDR3-containing paired-end reads. First-strand cDNA synthesis was performed from all RNA using the Mint cDNA synthesis kit, with priming by a TRBC-specific oligonucleotide. After uracil-DNA glycosylase treatment, a first 18-cycle PCR used universal primers M1SS and BC2_uni_R on all cDNA. Processing in the source paper ran as follows. Each sample was normalized by randomly selecting 1 million high-quality reads, each carrying a distinct molecular identifier. Instead of being binned into consensus sequences, reads with shared molecular identifiers were discarded. MiTCR, set to a Q25 quality threshold and the strictest error-elimination algorithm, was used for CDR3 identification, clonotype clustering and error correction. Lower-bound total TCR beta diversity was estimated with a nonparametric unseen species model using Euler transformation. TCRdb trimmed public reads at Q25 via fastp, called clones via MiXCR and kept in-frame beta chains. Rows are unified per CDR3 protein, each entry keeping the most common DNA and genes. TCRdb's processing, not the authors' own work, is the source of the V and J calls. The sample data list about 1.6 million distinct CDR3 sequences, and 30% to 40% of these were observed just once. Approximately 10% of the sample is in the top ten clones.

This sample is drawn from a study of blood T cells in healthy people across ages (dated by TCRdb to 2013 to 2016). Notes on the research overall: Template switching captured roughly one uniquely barcoded TCR beta cDNA molecule per two T cells in model experiments. Using deep sequencing normalized with unique cDNA molecular identifiers, the study measured how TCR beta repertoire diversity changes with age. Donors were grouped into four age groups: young (average approximately 15 years), middle-aged (roughly 37), aged (roughly 67) and long-lived (just over 80). To avoid experimental bias, donors of different ages were randomly spread across the sequencing lanes. For two donors (one aged 18 to 30 and one aged 80 or older), the study analyzed two additional independent replicas of 1 million unique cDNA reads from the same blood draw. Study-wide findings and limitations: Bulk unsorted PBMC profiling prevented conclusive comparison of naive and antigen-experienced compartments. Observed TCR beta diversity correlated strongly with the percentage of naive T cells measured by flow cytometry. The long-lived group showed more naive CD4+ T cells, fewer expanded clones and increased TCR diversity than the aged group, suggesting age selection. Estimates of total diversity from one million sequenced T cells were regarded as lower bounds and underestimates. The CMV infection status of donors was not known, potentially confounding age-related changes in expanded clonotypes. Observed TCR beta diversity per million T cells fell roughly linearly with age, and a significant reduction was already apparent by age around 36.

The donors were roughly 39 Caucasian individuals from Russia, aged roughly 6 to 90 years, who were systemically healthy. Around 9.7 milliliters of peripheral blood were collected from each donor into EDTA-treated Vacutainer tubes. Ficoll-Paque density-gradient centrifugation was used to isolate PBMCs, with at least 7 million obtained per sample. Trizol reagent was used to extract total RNA from PBMCs, with at least 5 micrograms per sample. The percentages of naive CD45RAhigh/CD27high T cells were determined by flow cytometry on a PBMC aliquot from every donor. The sequenced sample was blood. Recombination linked TRBV11-2 to TRBJ2-1, with 12 bases in between that match TRBD1. The receptor's source is a woman in her 30s in good health. The nucleotides are TGTGCCAGCAGCTTAGCTCCGGGACAGGGGGCCTATGAGCAGTTCTTC. Translated, it gives CASSLAPGQGAYEQFF.